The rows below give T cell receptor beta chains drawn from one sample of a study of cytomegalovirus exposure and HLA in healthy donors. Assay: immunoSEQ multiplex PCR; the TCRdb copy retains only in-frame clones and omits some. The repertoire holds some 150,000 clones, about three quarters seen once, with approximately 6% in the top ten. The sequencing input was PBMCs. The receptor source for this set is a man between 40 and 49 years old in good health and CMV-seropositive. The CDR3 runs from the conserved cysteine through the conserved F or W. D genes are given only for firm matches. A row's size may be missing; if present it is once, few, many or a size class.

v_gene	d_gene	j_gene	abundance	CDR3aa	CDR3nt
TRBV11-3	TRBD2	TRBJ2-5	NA	CASGPGRLAGGYQETQYF	TGTGCCAGCGGCCCCGGCAGACTAGCGGGAGGGTACCAAGAGACCCAGTACTTC
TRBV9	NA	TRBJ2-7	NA	CASSQGGGPYEQYF	TGTGCCAGCAGCCAGGGGGGCGGCCCCTACGAGCAGTACTTC
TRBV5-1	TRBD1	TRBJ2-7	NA	CASQPGTGPSEQYF	TGCGCCAGCCAACCCGGGACAGGGCCAAGCGAGCAGTACTTC
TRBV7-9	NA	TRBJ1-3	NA	CASSRNTIYF	TGTGCCAGCAGCCGTAACACCATATATTTT
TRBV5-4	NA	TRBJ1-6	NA	CASSLTGFDSPLHF	TGTGCCAGCAGCTTGACCGGGTTTGATTCACCCCTCCACTTT
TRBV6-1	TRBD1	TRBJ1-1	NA	CASSPWTGGEAFF	TGTGCCAGCAGTCCCTGGACAGGGGGTGAAGCTTTCTTT
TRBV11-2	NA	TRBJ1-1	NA	CASSLVQGGEAFF	TGTGCCAGCAGCTTAGTGCAGGGAGGTGAAGCTTTCTTT
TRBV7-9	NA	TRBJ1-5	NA	CASSPSGVGNQPQHF	TGTGCCAGCAGCCCCTCAGGGGTGGGCAATCAGCCCCAGCATTTT
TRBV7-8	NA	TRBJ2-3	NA	CASSLVVASTDTQYF	TGTGCTAGCAGCTTAGTTGTCGCGAGCACAGATACGCAGTATTTT
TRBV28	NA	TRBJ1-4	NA	CASSRPTQGGEKLFF	TGTGCCAGCAGCCGACCGACCCAGGGAGGAGAAAAACTGTTTTTT
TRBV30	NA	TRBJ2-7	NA	CAWSDEALLIYEQYF	TGTGCCTGGAGTGACGAAGCGCTTTTAATTTACGAGCAGTACTTC
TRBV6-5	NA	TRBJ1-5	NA	CASSQVSHQPQHF	TGTGCCAGCAGCCAGGTCTCACATCAGCCCCAGCATTTT
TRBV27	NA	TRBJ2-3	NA	CASSSLGASTDTQYF	TGTGCCAGCAGCAGTTTGGGGGCTAGCACAGATACGCAGTATTTT
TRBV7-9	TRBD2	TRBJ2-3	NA	CASSLARGGADTQYF	TGTGCCAGCAGCTTAGCGCGGGGGGGAGCAGATACGCAGTATTTT
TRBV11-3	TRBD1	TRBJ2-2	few	CASSFGQGYTGELFF	TGTGCCAGCAGCTTCGGACAGGGGTACACCGGGGAGCTGTTTTTT
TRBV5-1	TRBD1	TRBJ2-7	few	CASSPTGARHEQYF	TGCGCCAGCAGCCCGACAGGGGCTCGCCACGAGCAGTACTTC
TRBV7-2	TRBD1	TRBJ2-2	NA	CASSRRGDRGGTGELFF	TGTGCCAGCAGCCGGCGGGGGGACAGGGGTGGTACCGGGGAGCTGTTTTTT
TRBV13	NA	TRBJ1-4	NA	CASSLGGRSNEKLFF	TGTGCCAGCAGCTTAGGTGGCAGATCTAATGAAAAACTGTTTTTT
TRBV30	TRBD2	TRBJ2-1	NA	CAWNTPGLAGGFGEQFF	TGTGCCTGGAATACCCCCGGACTAGCGGGAGGATTTGGTGAGCAGTTCTTC
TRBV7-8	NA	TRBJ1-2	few	CASSLTGETNYGYTF	TGTGCCAGCAGCTTAACCGGGGAAACTAACTATGGCTACACCTTC
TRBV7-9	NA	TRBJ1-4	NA	CASSANRGGDEKLFF	TGTGCCAGCAGCGCAAACCGTGGGGGGGACGAAAAACTGTTTTTT
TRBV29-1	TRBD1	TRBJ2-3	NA	CSVGQGTDTQYF	TGCAGCGTGGGACAGGGGACAGATACGCAGTATTTT
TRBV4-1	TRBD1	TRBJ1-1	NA	CASSLRDRLNTEAFF	TGCGCCAGCAGCCTCAGGGACAGATTGAACACTGAAGCTTTCTTT
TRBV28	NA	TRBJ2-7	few	CASSLLGGSYEQYF	TGTGCCAGCAGTTTATTGGGGGGCTCCTACGAGCAGTACTTC
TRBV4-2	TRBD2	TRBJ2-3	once	CASSQDSAGGRDTQYF	TGTGCCAGCAGCCAAGATTCAGCGGGAGGGCGGGATACGCAGTATTTT
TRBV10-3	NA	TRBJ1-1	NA	CAISDRGTEAFF	TGTGCCATCAGTGATCGGGGCACTGAAGCTTTCTTT
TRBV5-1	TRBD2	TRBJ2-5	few	CASSLGLAQETQYF	TGCGCCAGCAGCTTAGGACTAGCGCAAGAGACCCAGTACTTC
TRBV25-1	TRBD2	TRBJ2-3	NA	CASSSSSGTDTQYF	TGTGCCAGCAGCTCGTCTAGCGGAACAGATACGCAGTATTTT
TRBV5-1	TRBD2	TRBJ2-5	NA	CASSLGTSGNQETQYF	TGCGCCAGCAGCTTGGGGACTAGCGGAAACCAAGAGACCCAGTACTTC
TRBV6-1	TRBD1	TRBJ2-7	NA	CAAGTGNYEQYF	TGTGCCGCGGGGACAGGAAACTACGAGCAGTACTTC
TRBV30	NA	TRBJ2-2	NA	CAWSVWGHGELFF	TGTGCCTGGAGTGTTTGGGGGCACGGGGAGCTGTTTTTT